These T cell receptor beta chains were read from a single sample in a study of T cell therapy after organ transplantation. These receptors' antigens are unknown. The repertoire was sequenced with immunoSEQ multiplex PCR; TCRdb's copy has only in-frame clones and lacks some. The sample lists roughly 6,200 clones, about two thirds occurring once. The sample consisted of CD8+ T cells from blood, taken after autologous CMV-specific T cell therapy. These receptors originate from a human patient who had received a solid organ transplant and had CMV disease. Some T cells may be transferred from the graft donor. Both conserved end residues are part of each CDR3. Fields, in order: J gene, V gene, CDR3 protein.

>TRBJ2-5|TRBV19
CASSILGLETQYF
>TRBJ2-5|TRBV6-5
CASSPGGRETQYF
>TRBJ2-7|TRBV7-9
CASSFGTSGGNEQYF
>TRBJ2-1|TRBV15
CATSRDSSGRGLGEQFF
>TRBJ1-2|TRBV9
CASSSQGYANYGYTF
>TRBJ1-1|TRBV7-2
CASSLGMSRRWAEAFF
>TRBJ2-3|TRBV28
CASSLRGSDTQYF
>TRBJ1-1|TRBV5-6
CASSRYGQGDLNTEAFF
>TRBJ2-1|TRBV7-3
CASSLFKWSSYNEQFF
>TRBJ2-7|TRBV6-5
CASSEAVYEQYF
>TRBJ1-2|TRBV7-8
CASSPLRGYTF
>TRBJ2-7|TRBV5-6
CASSFRGSQEQYF
>TRBJ2-2|TRBV7-6
CASSSRGGSNTGELFF
>TRBJ1-1|TRBV6-1
CASSEATGRGNTEAFF
>TRBJ2-1|TRBV2
CASEASGYNEQFF
>TRBJ2-7|TRBV21-1
CASSRGGRGLDEQYF
>TRBJ1-5|TRBV15
CATSSGTGIGQPQHF
>TRBJ2-2|TRBV28
CASSFSIAGDGATGELFF
>TRBJ2-1|TRBV15
CATSREGLAAWNEQFF
>TRBJ2-5|TRBV7-9
CASIPSGFETQYF
>TRBJ2-5|TRBV4-1
CASSQPDSLGETQYF
>TRBJ2-7|TRBV6-5
CASSYLLLSYEQYF
>TRBJ2-7|TRBV7-7
CASSLVAGSEQYF
>TRBJ2-7|TRBV13
CASSLGFGGYEQYF
>TRBJ1-5|TRBV19
CASTQGSYQPQHF
>TRBJ2-5|TRBV7-9
CASSSPLTGGQETQYF
>TRBJ2-7|TRBV7-2
CASSLRGTTAYEQYF